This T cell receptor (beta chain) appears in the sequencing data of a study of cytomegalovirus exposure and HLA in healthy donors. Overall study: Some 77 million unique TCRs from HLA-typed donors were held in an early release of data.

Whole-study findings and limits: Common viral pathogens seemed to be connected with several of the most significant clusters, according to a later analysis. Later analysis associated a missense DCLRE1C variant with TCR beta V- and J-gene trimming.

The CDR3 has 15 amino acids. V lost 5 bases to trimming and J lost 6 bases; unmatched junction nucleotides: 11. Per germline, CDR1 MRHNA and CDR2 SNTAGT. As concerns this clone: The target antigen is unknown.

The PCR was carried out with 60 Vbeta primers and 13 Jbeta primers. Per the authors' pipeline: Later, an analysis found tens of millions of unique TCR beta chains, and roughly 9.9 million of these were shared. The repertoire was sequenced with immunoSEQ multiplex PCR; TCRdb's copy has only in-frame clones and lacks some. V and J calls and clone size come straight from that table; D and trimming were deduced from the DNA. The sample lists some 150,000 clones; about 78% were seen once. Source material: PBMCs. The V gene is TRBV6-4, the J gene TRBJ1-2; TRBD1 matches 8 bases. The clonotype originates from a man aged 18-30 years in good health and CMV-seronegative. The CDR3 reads CASSPTPGGRDGYTF. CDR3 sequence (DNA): TGTGCCAGCAGTCCGACCCCAGGGGGCCGGGATGGCTACACCTTC.